This TCR beta chain originates from a study of blood T cell repertoires in COVID-19. Study details: Collection of acute and convalescent COVID-19 samples took place in the United States, Italy and Spain. Nucleic acid was either cDNA or gDNA, and it came from T cells, B-cell-depleted T cells, or PBMCs.

Sequencing was performed with immunoSEQ multiplex PCR; in TCRdb, only in-frame clones are kept and a portion is missing. The table has over 130,000 clones, approximately 84% seen once. J lost 3 bases, V lost 3 bases, and 9 bases had no gene match. The CDR3 has 15 residues. The V gene's germline CDR1 is SGHRS and CDR2 YFSETQ. Individuals in the exposed group had encountered a COVID-19 case within 2 weeks preceding study entry. V gene TRBV5-1 combines with J gene TRBJ2-7; the match to TRBD1 covers 7 bases. This TCR derives from a woman aged 18-35 years who had been exposed to COVID-19. Sample: PBMCs or T cells enriched from blood (not recorded which). The CDR3 loop reads CASSWTGQTFYEQYF. CDR3 nucleotides: TGCGCCAGCAGCTGGACGGGACAGACTTTCTACGAGCAGTACTTC.